The 23 T cell receptor beta chains below all came from one sample that was sequenced in a study of T-cell reconstitution after alpha-beta-depleted transplantation in children (dated by TCRdb to 2016 to 2018). Libraries were built with PCR. Instrument on record: Illumina HiSeq 2500. Molecular barcoding was employed in the preparation of TCR libraries, with unique molecular identifiers being used to normalize TCRbeta repertoire quantification. TCRdb ran its own pipeline on the public reads, namely fastp trimming at Q25 and MiXCR clone calling, and kept in-frame beta chains. Every distinct CDR3 protein forms one entry, paired with its most common genes and DNA. For this sample there are 500,000 or so distinct CDR3 sequences; 30% to 35% appear just once. Of the sample, less than 2.5% is held by the ten largest clones. Sequencing was performed on PBMCs from the stem cell graft donor, taken from the stem cell graft. These receptors all stem from a human donor who donated a stem cell graft to a child with aplastic anemia.

This clonotype was picked up a small number of times. The V call is TRBV29-1, the J call TRBJ2-1; 7 nucleotides align to TRBD1. Germline CDR1 and CDR2: SQVTM and ANQGSEA. The CDR3 is 12 amino acids. Trimming removed 8 bases from V and 6 bases from J; junction bases left unmatched: 7. The CDR3 loop is CSLRQGVNEQFF. The CDR3 DNA sequence: TGCAGCCTTAGACAGGGCGTCAATGAGCAGTTCTTC.

This clonotype appeared a few times. The chain links TRBV29-1 to TRBJ1-5; D unclear. The germline CDR1 and CDR2 sequences are SQVTM and ANQGSEA. This CDR3 spans 13 amino acids. V lost 6 bases and J lost 3, with 12 bases in between. CDR3 coding DNA: TGCAGCGTCGGAACCGGGTTCAATCAGCCCCAGCATTTT. Protein product: CSVGTGFNQPQHF.

The chain couples TRBV6-1 to TRBJ2-5; no clear D. The CDR3 runs 13 residues. The V and J ends lost 7 bases and 0 bases respectively, with 9 bases between them. Germline CDR1 reads MNHNS; CDR2 reads SASEGT. The CDR3, as DNA: TGTGCCAGCAAGGGTCCCTACCAAGAGACCCAGTACTTC. Protein sequence: CASKGPYQETQYF.

V is TRBV3-1 and J is TRBJ1-5; TRBD1 agrees at 7 bases. V dropped 3 bases and J dropped 0; count of bases not matched to a gene: 5. Germline values: CDR1 LGHDT, CDR2 YNNKEL (reference sequence). The CDR3 runs 16 residues. As DNA, the CDR3 is TGTGCCAGCAGCCAGGCCGGGACAGATAGCAATCAGCCCCAGCATTTT. This codes for CASSQAGTDSNQPQHF.

The V gene is TRBV20-1, the J gene TRBJ1-2; the D gene is possibly TRBD1 (5 bases). With 6 bases removed from V and 0 bases from J, the gap between germline ends came to 11 bases. Germline V lookup: CDR1 DFQATT, CDR2 SNEGSKA (reference sequence). The CDR3 has 13 residues. The CDR3, as DNA: TGCAGTGCCGGGACGGGAGCTAACTATGGCTACACCTTC. This codes for CSAGTGANYGYTF.

This clonotype was seen more than once but under ten times. The chain employs TRBV5-1 and TRBJ2-5, with TRBD1 identical over 9 bases. Germline-derived CDR1 and CDR2 are SGHRS and YFSETQ. The CDR3 is 14 amino acids. V lost 4 bases to trimming and J lost 3 bases; unmatched junction nucleotides: 4. CDR3: CASSQGQGKETQYF. In DNA form, the CDR3 reads TGCGCCAGCAGCCAGGGACAGGGAAAAGAGACCCAGTACTTC.

The V and J genes are TRBV30 and TRBJ1-5; possible D gene TRBD1, 5 bases. Germline V gives CDR1 GTSNPN, CDR2 SVGIG (reference sequence). V shed 2 bases and J shed 4 bases, with 9 bases lying between them. The CDR3 has 13 residues. CDR3 sequence (DNA): TGTGCCTGGAGTTATAAGGGGAATCAGCCCCAGCATTTT. Amino acids: CAWSYKGNQPQHF.

The V call is TRBV25-1, the J call TRBJ2-3; TRBD2 might be the D (6 bases). The CDR3 totals 15 residues. The V gene's germline CDR1 is MGHDK and CDR2 SYGVNS. Trimming removed 4 bases from V and 2 bases from J, with 13 bases in between. The CDR3 loop is CASSGSGGLTDTQYF. CDR3 bases: TGTGCCAGCAGTGGTTCCGGGGGACTCACAGATACGCAGTATTTT.

As DNA, the CDR3 is TGTGCCAGCAGCTTGAGACAGAGGGAGCAGTACTTC. Translation: CASSLRQREQYF. The chain links TRBV7-2 to TRBJ2-7; maybe TRBD1 (5 bases). Germline assignment: CDR1 SGHTA and CDR2 FQGNSA. This CDR3 comprises 12 residues. The V end lost 3 bases, the J end lost 7 bases, and 10 bases lay between the germline ends.

This clonotype has just a few counts. The V and J genes are TRBV20-1 and TRBJ1-2, with D perhaps TRBD1 (6 bases). V lost 5 bases and J lost 0, with 16 bases in between. Germline values: CDR1 DFQATT, CDR2 SNEGSKA (reference sequence). The CDR3 spans 15 residues. CDR3 coding DNA: TGCAGTGCTTACACAGGGTTTTCGGCTAACTATGGCTACACCTTC. This encodes CSAYTGFSANYGYTF.

This clonotype came up a few times. CDR3 nucleotides: TGTGCCAGCAGACACAGACAGGGTGAAGGTTCCGGGTCCTACAATGAGCAGTTCTTC. Translating it yields CASRHRQGEGSGSYNEQFF. The V call is TRBV7-8, the J call TRBJ2-1; 7 nucleotides agree with TRBD1. Germline V gene sequence: CDR1 SGHVS, CDR2 FQNEAQ. V shed 6 bases and J 1 base; nucleotides not matched to a gene: 18. CDR3 length equals 19 residues.

There are many counts of this clonotype. The genes are TRBV7-2 and TRBJ2-1, with TRBD2 matching over 11 bases. The ends lost 3 bases at V and 4 bases at J; junction bases unmatched: 5. The CDR3 spans 16 residues. CDR1 SGHTA and CDR2 FQGNSA come from the germline V gene. The CDR3 region has the DNA TGTGCCAGCAGCTTCTCCGGGACTAGCGGTTACAATGAGCAGTTCTTC. Its translation: CASSFSGTSGYNEQFF.

The rearrangement uses TRBV6-1 and TRBJ2-5, with D possibly TRBD2 on 6 matching bases. The ends were cut back, 5 bases at V and 6 bases at J, with 16 bases in the middle. CDR1 is MNHNS and CDR2 is SASEGT in the germline V gene. The CDR3 extends over 14 amino acids. The CDR3 is CASSQTSDQKTQYF. CDR3 DNA: TGTGCCAGCAGTCAGACTAGTGATCAAAAGACCCAGTACTTC.

This clonotype was counted many times. The rearrangement joins TRBV6-4 to TRBJ1-1; D not certain. The V gene's germline CDR1 is MRHNA and CDR2 SNTAGT. The CDR3 spans 13 residues. V lost 4 bases and J lost 1, with 7 bases in between. CDR3 nucleotide sequence: TGTGCCAGCAGTGTCGCCGAGAACACTGAAGCTTTCTTT. Its translation is CASSVAENTEAFF.

This clonotype was detected ten times or more. The gene calls are TRBV12-3 or TRBV12-4 and TRBJ2-5, with D maybe TRBD2 (7 bases). V shed 6 bases and J shed 1 base, with 18 bases lying between them. The CDR3 extends over 16 amino acids. The CDR3 nucleotides read TGTGCCAGCAGACTCCTCAGGGGCGGGAGCCAAGAGACCCAGTACTTC. Amino acids: CASRLLRGGSQETQYF.

Written as DNA, the CDR3 is TGCGCCAGCAGCCAAGAAAGGGCCCGAGTCACGCAGTATTTT. Protein sequence: CASSQERARVTQYF. The chain recombines TRBV4-3 with TRBJ2-3; no clear D. This CDR3 is 14 amino acids long. Deletions cut 0 bases from V and 9 bases from J, with 13 bases between. Germline-derived CDR1 and CDR2 are LGHNA and YSLEER.

Concerning this clonotype: This may arise from a read error, as a much more abundant clone is one base away. This chain uses TRBV2 with TRBJ2-5, with D possibly TRBD1 on 6 matching bases. V lost 8 bases, J lost 0 bases, and 10 bases lay in between. This CDR3 is 13 amino acids long. Germline CDR1 and CDR2: SNHLY and FYNNEI. The CDR3 protein is CASGRDNQETQYF. As DNA, the CDR3 is TGTGCCAGCGGCCGGGACAACCAAGAGACCCAGTACTTC. Full variable domain (remainder filled in from reference TRBV2 and TRBJ2-5): EPEVTQTPSHQVTQMGQEVILRCVPISNHLYFYWYRQILGQKVEFLVSFYNNEISEKSEIFDDQFSVERPDGSNFTLKIRSTKLEDSAMYFCASGRDNQETQYFGPGTRLLVL.

This clonotype occurred once. This chain links TRBV5-1 with TRBJ2-1; D is possibly TRBD2 (5 bases). Germline V lookup: CDR1 SGHRS, CDR2 YFSETQ. This CDR3 comprises 14 residues. With 4 bases removed from V and 9 bases from J, the gap between germline ends came to 17 bases. The CDR3 sequence: CASSLRTGPSEQFF. For the CDR3, the DNA is TGCGCCAGCAGCCTTCGGACTGGCCCCAGTGAGCAGTTCTTC.

The rearrangement uses TRBV25-1 and TRBJ2-5; TRBD1 aligns across 9 bases. Germline-derived CDR1 and CDR2 are MGHDK and SYGVNS. J gave up 0 bases and V 6 bases, and 8 bases lay outside the gene matches. This CDR3 has 16 residues. The CDR3 protein is CASRGQGQAYQETQYF. In nucleotides, the CDR3 is TGTGCCAGCAGGGGACAGGGACAGGCCTACCAAGAGACCCAGTACTTC.

This clonotype has a handful of counts. The chain links TRBV15 to TRBJ1-3, with D unresolved. The CDR3 sequence is 16 residues long. V lost 1 base, J lost 0 bases, and 10 bases lay in between. The germline gives CDR1 LNHNV, CDR2 YYDKDF (reference sequence). The CDR3 DNA reads TGTGCCACCAGCAGAGGAGGAACGAGCTCTGGAAACACCATATATTTT. Residues: CATSRGGTSSGNTIYF.

The rearrangement joins TRBV12-3 or TRBV12-4 to TRBJ1-1; D is unresolved. Trimming left V 5 bases short and J 7 bases short, with 11 bases between. CDR3 length: 12 amino acids. CDR3 region: CASSPDWGEAFF. The CDR3 bases are TGTGCCAGCAGTCCAGATTGGGGTGAAGCTTTCTTT.

The chain links TRBV6-2 or TRBV6-3 to TRBJ2-7, with 13 positions matching TRBD2. The trim removed 0 bases at V and 2 bases at J, leaving 4 bases unmatched. The germline gives CDR1 MNHEY, CDR2 SVGEGT. The CDR3 has 17 amino acids. The CDR3 here is CASSYSELAGGPYEQYF. The CDR3 nucleotides are TGTGCCAGCAGTTACTCTGAACTAGCGGGAGGGCCCTACGAGCAGTACTTC.

The rearrangement links TRBV7-2 to TRBJ1-2, with a possible D match to TRBD1 (5 bases). CDR1 SGHTA and CDR2 FQGNSA come from the germline V gene. V was shortened by 2 bases and J by 8 bases, with 15 bases between the two germline ends. This CDR3 contains 14 residues. The CDR3 spells CASSLTPRVWGYTF. The CDR3 nucleotides are TGTGCCAGCAGCTTAACCCCCAGGGTTTGGGGCTACACCTTC.